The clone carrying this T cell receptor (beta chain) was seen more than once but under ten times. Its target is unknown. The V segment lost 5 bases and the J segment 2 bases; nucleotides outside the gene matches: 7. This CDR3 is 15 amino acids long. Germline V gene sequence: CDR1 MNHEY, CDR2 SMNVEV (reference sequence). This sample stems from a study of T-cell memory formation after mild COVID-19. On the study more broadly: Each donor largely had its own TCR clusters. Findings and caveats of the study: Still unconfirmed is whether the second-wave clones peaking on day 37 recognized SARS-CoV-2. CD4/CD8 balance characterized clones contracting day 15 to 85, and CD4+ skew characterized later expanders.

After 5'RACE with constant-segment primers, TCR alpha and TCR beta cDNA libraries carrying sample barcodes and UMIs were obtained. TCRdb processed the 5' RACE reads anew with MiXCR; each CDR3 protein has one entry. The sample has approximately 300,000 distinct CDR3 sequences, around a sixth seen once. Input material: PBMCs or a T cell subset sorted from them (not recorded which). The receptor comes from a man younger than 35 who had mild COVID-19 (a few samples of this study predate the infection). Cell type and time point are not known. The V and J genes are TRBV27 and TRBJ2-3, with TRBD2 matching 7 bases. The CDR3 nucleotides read TGTGCCAGCAGTGTCTCTAGCGGCTCCACAGATACGCAGTATTTT. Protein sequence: CASSVSSGSTDTQYF.